These 6 T cell receptor beta chains were all obtained from the same sample, sequenced in a study of cytomegalovirus exposure and HLA in healthy donors. The repertoire was sequenced with immunoSEQ multiplex PCR; TCRdb's copy has only in-frame clones and lacks some. Seen here are approximately 150,000 clones, 91% observed once, and the top ten hold approximately 2.9%. What was sequenced was PBMCs. The receptors come from a woman in her late teens or twenties in good health and CMV-seropositive.

The chain links TRBV7-2 to TRBJ1-4; TRBD1 matches 8 bases. Germline loops: CDR1 SGHTA, CDR2 FQGNSA. The CDR3 consists of 14 residues. V was clipped by 0 bases and J by 8 bases; unmatched bases: 2. CDR3 DNA sequence: TGTGCCAGCAGCTTAGCACAGGGGGAAGAAAAACTGTTTTTT. Protein product: CASSLAQGEEKLFF.

In nucleotides, the CDR3 is TGCGCCAGCAGCCAACCCGGACAGGGTGCAGATACGCAGTATTTT. It yields the protein CASSQPGQGADTQYF. The rearrangement joins TRBV4-1 to TRBJ2-3; TRBD1 matches 8 bases. Trimming at V came to 2 bases and at J to 4 bases, leaving 5 bases not matched to a gene. This CDR3 has 15 residues. CDR1 and CDR2 from the germline V gene are MGHRA and YSYEKL.

Note on this clone: Sequence at one end of the junction differs from germline and may be a read error. The chain joins TRBV11-2 to TRBJ2-7; 7 bases align to TRBD1. This CDR3 spans 16 amino acids. Germline CDR1 SGHAT, CDR2 FQNNGV. The CDR3 DNA reads TGTGCCAGCAGCTCTCAGAGGCCCGACAGGGTAGGATTCCGAATCTTC. Its protein is CASSSQRPDRVGFRIF.

This chain links TRBV2 with TRBJ1-5; 9 bases agree with TRBD1. Germline V gene sequence: CDR1 SNHLY, CDR2 FYNNEI. The CDR3 consists of 16 residues. Germline trimming cut 0 bases from V and 5 bases from J; bases unmatched to any gene: 5. The DNA for the CDR3 is TGTGCCAGCAGTGAAGCATTGGGACAGGGAGATCAGCCCCAGCATTTT. Translated, it gives CASSEALGQGDQPQHF.

This chain joins TRBV19 and TRBJ1-2; no clear D. The CDR3 loop spans 14 amino acids. CDR1 is LNHDA and CDR2 is SQIVND in the germline V gene (reference sequence). Trimming cost V 7 bases and J 2 bases, with 14 bases left between them. The CDR3 nucleotides are TGTGCCAGTATGGCAGAGGCAACAAACTATGGCTACACCTTC. This translates into CASMAEATNYGYTF.

This sequence joins TRBV9 and TRBJ2-1; D unclear. The CDR3 is 15 amino acids. Looked up from germline, CDR1 is SGDLS and CDR2 is YYNGEE. V lost 2 bases to trimming and J lost 0 bases, with 9 bases between them. In DNA, the CDR3 is TGTGCCAGCAGCGTTGCAGAAAGCTCCTACAATGAGCAGTTCTTC. Encoded protein: CASSVAESSYNEQFF.